This passage covers 13 T cell receptor beta chains from one sample sequenced in a study of identical twins. MiXCR, run by TCRdb on the 5' RACE reads, gives a single entry per CDR3 protein. The data contain hundreds of thousands of distinct CDR3 sequences, about 12% of them singletons. The same data also went into a second study, on yellow fever vaccine responses in identical twins.

Sample: CD8+ T cells sorted from blood. The receptors originated from a woman aged 18 to 35 in good health.

A few counts support this clonotype. V and J are TRBV12-3 or TRBV12-4 and TRBJ2-7; D gene ambiguous. CDR3 length equals 12 residues. V gave up 2 bases and J gave up 5 bases, with 7 bases separating them. CDR3 sequence (DNA): TGTGCCAGCAGTTTAACGGATGACGAGCAGTACTTC. This encodes CASSLTDDEQYF.

This clonotype was recorded at least ten times. The chain recombines TRBV20-1 with TRBJ1-5; unclear D gene. Germline CDR1 reads DFQATT; CDR2 reads SNEGSKA (reference sequence). The V and J ends lost 1 base and 1 base respectively, with 17 bases between them. CDR3 length: 17 amino acids. The CDR3, as DNA: TGCAGTGCTAGAGGGACTATGCCAGTTCCAAGCAATCAGCCCCAGCATTTT. This encodes CSARGTMPVPSNQPQHF.

This clonotype was counted ten times or more. The rearrangement joins TRBV29-1 to TRBJ2-2; tentative D call: TRBD2 (6 bases). CDR1 is SQVTM and CDR2 is ANQGSEA in the germline V gene. Between the trimmed V and J ends, which lost 4 bases and 8 bases, there was a span of 11 bases. The CDR3 totals 12 residues. The CDR3 bases are TGCAGCGTTGTGACTAGTCGGGGGGAGCTGTTTTTT. Translated: CSVVTSRGELFF.

This clonotype came up a few times. The gene calls are TRBV20-1 and TRBJ2-3; 7 bases are a match to TRBD1. The CDR3 consists of 16 residues. Trimming cost V 3 bases and J 1 base; bases outside gene matches: 10. The germline CDR1 and CDR2 sequences are DFQATT and SNEGSKA (reference sequence). The CDR3 spells CSASDADRVGTDTQYF. CDR3 nucleotides: TGCAGTGCTAGTGACGCCGACAGGGTAGGCACAGATACGCAGTATTTT.

V is TRBV11-2 and J is TRBJ2-1; the D gene is possibly TRBD1 (5 bases). Germline V gives CDR1 SGHAT, CDR2 FQNNGV. V lost 4 bases and J lost 7, with 17 bases in between. The CDR3 runs 15 residues. CDR3 protein: CASSSPRSTGNEQFF. The CDR3 nucleotides are TGTGCCAGCAGCTCCCCACGAAGCACAGGAAATGAGCAGTTCTTC.

J is TRBJ2-1 and V is TRBV12-3 or TRBV12-4; D is tentatively TRBD1 or TRBD2 (6 bases each). V gave up 11 bases and J gave up 3 bases, with 29 bases separating them. The CDR3 spans 18 residues. The CDR3 protein is CALCLALIGRGDYNEQFF. CDR3 nucleotides: TGTGCCCTCTGTTTAGCGCTAATAGGAAGGGGGGACTACAATGAGCAGTTCTTC.

This clonotype was counted a few times. The chain employs TRBV28 and TRBJ2-5; D might be TRBD1 (5 bases). Trimming took 5 bases from V and 5 from J, leaving 21 bases between them. CDR1 is MDHEN, CDR2 SYDVKM, per germline. The CDR3 runs 16 residues. CDR3 DNA sequence: TGTGCCAGCAGTCCGCAGGGTCCCTATCTAGTGGAGACCCAGTACTTC. It yields the protein CASSPQGPYLVETQYF.

Only a few counts were recorded for this clonotype. The chain has TRBV7-2 and TRBJ2-1; 7 bases match TRBD1. The J segment lost 2 bases and the V segment lost 4 bases, leaving 5 bases of the junction unmatched. There are 15 residues in the CDR3. Germline CDR1 and CDR2: SGHTA and FQGNSA. The CDR3 reads CASSYTGTAYNEQFF. The CDR3 DNA reads as TGTGCCAGCAGCTATACCGGGACAGCCTACAATGAGCAGTTCTTC.

The rearrangement uses TRBV6-5 and TRBJ2-7, with 7 bases identical to TRBD2. The J segment lost 3 bases and the V segment lost 2 bases, leaving 10 bases of the junction unmatched. There are 16 residues in the CDR3. Germline V gene lookup returns CDR1 MNHEY and CDR2 SVGAGI. The CDR3 spells CASSYATGTKYYEQYF. CDR3 nucleotide sequence: TGTGCCAGCAGTTACGCAACCGGGACTAAGTACTACGAGCAGTACTTC.

This clonotype has just a few counts. This rearrangement joins TRBV29-1 to TRBJ2-1; 13 bases are a match to TRBD2. The V gene end was trimmed by 0 bases and the J gene end by 8 bases; junction bases not matched to a gene: 7. The CDR3 has 16 residues. CDR1 is SQVTM, CDR2 ANQGSEA, per germline. CDR3 coding DNA: TGCAGCGTTGAAGAATTTGGACTAGCGGGAGATTATGAGCAGTTCTTC. Its protein product is CSVEEFGLAGDYEQFF.

This clonotype was observed at least ten times. V and J are TRBV12-3 or TRBV12-4 and TRBJ2-1, with D tentatively TRBD1 (6 bases). CDR3 length: 12 residues. Trimming removed 3 bases from V and 10 bases from J, with 10 bases in between. The CDR3 spells CASSFTGTEQFF. CDR3 coding DNA: TGTGCCAGCAGTTTCACCGGGACAGAGCAGTTCTTC.

This clonotype showed up many times. This chain uses TRBV12-3 or TRBV12-4 with TRBJ1-1, with D hard to call. The CDR3 runs 12 residues. V was cut by 3 bases and J by 6 bases, with 8 bases left in between. The CDR3 region is CASSFRFPEAFF. CDR3 sequence (DNA): TGTGCCAGCAGTTTTAGGTTCCCTGAAGCTTTCTTT.

In nucleotides, the CDR3 is TGTGCCAGTACTCAGTTAGCGGGGGGTCAACCCTACAATGAGCAGTTCTTC. As protein: CASTQLAGGQPYNEQFF. This rearrangement joins TRBV7-9 to TRBJ2-1; 10 bases align to TRBD2. Germline trimming cut 9 bases from V and 2 bases from J; bases unmatched to any gene: 13. Per germline, CDR1 SEHNR and CDR2 FQNEAQ (reference sequence). This CDR3 is 17 amino acids long.